This entry lists 32 T cell receptor beta chains sequenced from one sample in a study of OX40 agonist ivuxolimab in advanced cancers. Assay: immunoSEQ multiplex PCR; the TCRdb copy retains only in-frame clones and omits some. Among around 69,000 clones listed, over 75% were seen once. The input for sequencing was CD4+ or CD8+ T cells sorted from blood, taken in a trial of the OX40 agonist ivuxolimab. The receptors were gathered from an adult with an advanced solid tumor such as melanoma, head and neck, liver or kidney cancer.

The J gene is TRBJ2-2, the V gene TRBV6-1; 8 nucleotides line up with TRBD1. The V gene's germline CDR1 is MNHNS and CDR2 SASEGT. V shed 2 bases, J shed 2 bases, and the junction held 10 bases outside the gene matches. The CDR3 has 18 amino acids. This CDR3 is CASSEIWRTGPNTGELFF. CDR3 nucleotide sequence: TGTGCCAGCAGTGAAATTTGGAGGACAGGGCCAAACACCGGGGAGCTGTTTTTT.

The chain carries TRBV9 and TRBJ2-7, with 10 bases aligning to TRBD2. The CDR3 covers 16 residues. Unmatched junction bases numbered 9, after V lost 1 base and J lost 5 bases. Germline V gene lookup returns CDR1 SGDLS and CDR2 YYNGEE. The CDR3 is CASSVRASGSGNEQYF. In nucleotides, the CDR3 is TGTGCCAGCAGCGTAAGGGCTAGCGGGAGCGGTAACGAGCAGTACTTC.

V gene TRBV6-1 combines with J gene TRBJ1-3; no clear D gene. Trimming shortened V by 0 bases and J by 8 bases, and 11 bases separated the two germline ends. The CDR3 is 14 residues long. Germline values: CDR1 MNHNS, CDR2 SASEGT. In DNA, the CDR3 is TGTGCCAGCAGTGAAGCGTATAAAGGATACACCATATATTTT. Its translation is CASSEAYKGYTIYF.

The chain joins TRBV28 to TRBJ2-2; TRBD1 aligns across 10 bases. CDR1 and CDR2 (germline): MDHEN, SYDVKM. With 6 bases clipped from V and 0 bases from J, the junction kept 10 bases outside the gene matches. This CDR3 has 18 residues. The DNA for the CDR3 is TGTGCCAGCAGCCTTGGGACAGGGGTTCTTCCGAACACCGGGGAGCTGTTTTTT. Amino acids: CASSLGTGVLPNTGELFF.

The table lists this clone with a few counts. This chain links TRBV5-5 with TRBJ1-6; 9 bases fit TRBD1. There are 15 residues in the CDR3. With 2 bases clipped from V and 6 bases from J, the junction kept 3 bases outside the gene matches. Germline CDR1 SGHKS, CDR2 YYEKEE (reference sequence). The CDR3 nucleotides read TGTGCCAGCAGCTTCCGGGACAGGGCTAATTCACCCCTCCACTTT. This sequence encodes CASSFRDRANSPLHF.

The sample holds one count of this clone. CDR3 sequence (DNA): TGTGCCAGCAGTCAAACACGGGACACTGAAGCTTTCTTT. Translation: CASSQTRDTEAFF. This sequence joins TRBV6-5 and TRBJ1-1; D remains unclear. Trimming stripped 5 bases from V and 3 bases from J, with 10 bases between. Germline V gene data show CDR1 as MNHEY and CDR2 as SVGAGI. The CDR3 sequence is 13 residues long.

The chain combines TRBV27 with TRBJ1-6; a weak D match, TRBD1 (6 bases). There are 14 residues in the CDR3. Trimming pared 6 bases from V and 8 bases from J, leaving 14 bases between. Germline V CDR1 and CDR2: MNHEY, SMNVEV (reference sequence). The CDR3 nucleotides read TGTGCCAGCAGGCTTGGGGGCTCCGATTCACCCCTCCACTTT. As protein: CASRLGGSDSPLHF.

The chain carries TRBV6-6 and TRBJ2-7; 11 positions agree with TRBD2. Germline V gene data show CDR1 as MNHNY and CDR2 as SVGAGI (reference sequence). Trimming cost V 2 bases and J 4 bases; bases outside gene matches: 4. The length of the CDR3 is 15 residues. The CDR3 nucleotides are TGTGCCAGCAGTTACGGGACTAGCGGACTTTACGAGCAGTACTTC. Protein: CASSYGTSGLYEQYF.

This sequence joins TRBV28 and TRBJ1-6; 9 positions agree with TRBD1. Germline CDR1 is MDHEN and CDR2 is SYDVKM. V was pared by 6 bases and J by 6 bases, with 3 bases of the junction left unmatched. This CDR3 is built from 14 residues. The CDR3 nucleotides read TGTGCCAGCAGCAGGACAGGGGTTAATTCACCCCTCCACTTT. Amino acid sequence: CASSRTGVNSPLHF.

The CDR3 nucleotides read TGTGCCTCAGCCTTTCTGGTCATTAATTCACCCCTCCACTTT. It yields the protein CASAFLVINSPLHF. The rearrangement uses TRBV19 and TRBJ1-6; D is uncertain. Germline lookup yields CDR1 LNHDA and CDR2 SQIVND (reference sequence). The CDR3 runs 14 residues. Trimming cost V 11 bases and J 6 bases, with 17 bases left between them.

The chain links TRBV5-1 to TRBJ2-7; TRBD1 aligns across 7 bases. The CDR3 sequence is 16 residues long. Germline CDR1 is SGHRS and CDR2 is YFSETQ. The junction had 7 bases not matched to a gene; V was cut back by 1 base and J by 0 bases. The CDR3 sequence: CASSLYGRGSSYEQYF. The CDR3 DNA reads as TGCGCCAGCAGCTTGTACGGCAGGGGGTCCTCCTACGAGCAGTACTTC. Full variable domain (rest looked up from reference TRBV5-1 and TRBJ2-7): KAGVTQTPRYLIKTRGQQVTLSCSPISGHRSVSWYQQTPGQGLQFLFEYFSETQRNKGNFPGRFSGRQFSNSRSEMNVSTLELGDSALYLCASSLYGRGSSYEQYFGPGTRLTVT.

This chain uses TRBV6-5 with TRBJ2-5; no firm D call. The CDR3 extends over 11 amino acids. Germline V CDR1 and CDR2: MNHEY, SVGAGI. The V gene lost 2 bases and the J gene lost 6 bases, with 4 bases spanning the gap. The CDR3 loop is CASSYMQTQYF. In DNA, the CDR3 is TGTGCCAGCAGTTACATGCAGACCCAGTACTTC.

The rearrangement joins TRBV7-2 to TRBJ1-1; D unclear. V shed 1 base and J shed 8 bases, with 11 bases lying between them. Germline lookup yields CDR1 SGHTA and CDR2 FQGNSA. The CDR3 contains 13 residues. CDR3 DNA sequence: TGTGCCAGCAGCTTAGGTTTCAATTTAGAAGCTTTCTTT. Residues: CASSLGFNLEAFF.

The gene calls are TRBV18 and TRBJ2-7; 8 nucleotides match TRBD2. V dropped 5 bases and J dropped 4; count of bases not matched to a gene: 7. The CDR3 sequence is 14 residues long. CDR1 is KGHSH, CDR2 LQKENI, per germline. The CDR3 spells CASSTGLVSYEQYF. Written as DNA, the CDR3 is TGTGCCAGCTCAACGGGACTAGTCAGTTACGAGCAGTACTTC.

The rearrangement links TRBV18 to TRBJ1-1; D gene uncertain. Germline lookup yields CDR1 KGHSH and CDR2 LQKENI. The CDR3 covers 16 residues. The ends were cut back, 2 bases at V and 3 bases at J, with 16 bases in the middle. The CDR3 DNA reads as TGTGCCAGCTCACCAACCCAAGGAGGACGGGACACTGAAGCTTTCTTT. It specifies CASSPTQGGRDTEAFF.

The chain combines TRBV7-9 with TRBJ2-1; TRBD2 is a possible D gene (6 bases). Germline V gene data show CDR1 as SEHNR and CDR2 as FQNEAQ (reference sequence). Trimming cost V 5 bases and J 0 bases, with 20 bases left between them. The CDR3 contains 18 residues. CDR3 residues: CASSRTPGLLISYNEQFF. CDR3 sequence (DNA): TGTGCCAGCAGCCGTACCCCGGGACTTCTAATCTCCTACAATGAGCAGTTCTTC.

The V gene is TRBV6-5, the J gene TRBJ2-1; TRBD2 matches at 7 bases. The CDR3 totals 15 residues. V was pared by 5 bases and J by 10 bases, with 14 bases of the junction left unmatched. CDR1 and CDR2 from the germline V gene are MNHEY and SVGAGI. The CDR3 protein is CASSPSGAPRKEQFF. For the CDR3, the DNA is TGTGCCAGCAGTCCTAGCGGAGCACCTCGTAAAGAGCAGTTCTTC.

The V and J genes are TRBV6-6 and TRBJ1-2; 7 positions agree with TRBD1. This CDR3 comprises 13 residues. Germline CDR1 is MNHNY and CDR2 is SVGAGI (reference sequence). J lost 3 bases, V lost 2 bases, and 0 bases had no gene match. The chain's CDR3 is CASSYTGDYGYTF. Here the CDR3 DNA reads TGTGCCAGCAGTTACACAGGGGACTATGGCTACACCTTC.

V is TRBV30 and J is TRBJ1-5; maybe TRBD1 (5 bases). Per the germline V gene, CDR1 is GTSNPN and CDR2 is SVGIG (reference sequence). V gave up 4 bases and J gave up 5 bases, with 9 bases separating them. This CDR3 spans 12 amino acids. CDR3 DNA: TGTGCCTGGAATCAGGGAGATCAGCCCCAGCATTTT. It translates to CAWNQGDQPQHF.

In DNA form, the CDR3 reads TGTGCCAGCAGCCCCTCCGGGACGACGAACACCGGGGAGCTGTTTTTT. It translates to CASSPSGTTNTGELFF. The chain recombines TRBV12-1 with TRBJ2-2. TRBV12-1 is reported as a pseudogene. CDR3 length: 16 amino acids.

This clone was seen just once. The CDR3 sequence: CASSLTGSTPGGYTF. DNA of the CDR3: TGTGCCAGCAGCTTAACGGGCTCTACACCGGGAGGCTACACCTTC. The rearrangement uses TRBV7-3 and TRBJ1-2; D is ambiguous. CDR1 SGHTA and CDR2 FQGTGA come from the germline V gene. The CDR3 is made up of 15 amino acids. The ends were cut back, 0 bases at V and 8 bases at J, with 16 bases in the middle. Based on the CDR3 plus reference TRBV7-3 and TRBJ1-2, the full variable domain is GAGVSQTPSNKVTEKGKYVELRCDPISGHTALYWYRQSLGQGPEFLIYFQGTGAADDSGLPNDRFFAVRPEGSVSTLKIQRTERGDSAVYLCASSLTGSTPGGYTFGSGTRLTVV.

The CDR3 region has the DNA TGTGCCTGGAGTAGGGAAAGAGACACTGAAGCTTTCTTT. Its translation: CAWSRERDTEAFF. The chain combines TRBV30 with TRBJ1-1; D is unclear. Between the trimmed V and J ends, which lost 2 bases and 3 bases, there was a span of 10 bases. In germline, CDR1 is GTSNPN, CDR2 SVGIG (reference sequence). The CDR3 is 13 amino acids.

This chain joins TRBV6-1 and TRBJ2-7; D remains ambiguous. Germline V gene lookup returns CDR1 MNHNS and CDR2 SASEGT. The CDR3 has 11 residues. Trimming stripped 5 bases from V and 10 bases from J, with 12 bases between. The CDR3: CASSSFIEQYF. CDR3 coding DNA: TGTGCCAGCAGTTCCTTTATCGAACAGTACTTC.

The chain has TRBV7-9 and TRBJ1-1; the match to TRBD1 covers 7 bases. The CDR3 consists of 15 residues. Trimming removed 1 base from V and 4 bases from J; junction bases left unmatched: 6. Germline CDR1 SEHNR, CDR2 FQNEAQ (reference sequence). Written as DNA, the CDR3 is TGTGCCAGCAGCTTAGATCAGGGGGAGAGCACTGAAGCTTTCTTT. Translated: CASSLDQGESTEAFF. Drawing the rest from reference TRBV7-9 and TRBJ1-1, the complete variable domain is DTGVSQNPRHKITKRGQNVTFRCDPISEHNRLYWYRQTLGQGPEFLTYFQNEAQLEKSRLLSDRFSAERPKGSFSTLEIQRTEQGDSAMYLCASSLDQGESTEAFFGQGTRLTVV.

This chain links TRBV9 with TRBJ1-2, with D tentatively TRBD1 (5 bases). Trimming shortened V by 3 bases and J by 5 bases, and 17 bases separated the two germline ends. Per germline, CDR1 SGDLS and CDR2 YYNGEE. The CDR3 is 15 amino acids. CDR3 DNA: TGTGCCAGCAGCGCCGCTGGGACGTATGGATATGGCTACACCTTC. Its translation is CASSAAGTYGYGYTF.

This rearrangement joins TRBV9 to TRBJ2-6; D ambiguous. This CDR3 is 18 amino acids long. The ends were cut back, 0 bases at V and 2 bases at J, with 15 bases in the middle. CDR1 SGDLS and CDR2 YYNGEE come from the germline V gene. CDR3 in amino acids: CASSVVGSPTPGANVLTF. The CDR3 nucleotides are TGTGCCAGCAGCGTAGTAGGCAGTCCGACCCCTGGGGCCAACGTCCTGACTTTC.

This clone appeared once. The rearrangement uses TRBV7-6 and TRBJ2-5; no clear D gene. Germline V CDR1 and CDR2: SGHVS, FNYEAQ. V lost 4 bases to trimming and J lost 9 bases, with 12 bases between them. The CDR3 is made up of 12 amino acids. The CDR3 loop is CASSSLGPSQYF. The DNA of the CDR3 is TGTGCCAGCAGCTCCCTAGGGCCTTCCCAGTACTTC.

The chain is built from TRBV30 and TRBJ2-5; a weak D match, TRBD2 (6 bases). Trimming shortened V by 4 bases and J by 1 base, and 13 bases separated the two germline ends. The CDR3 has 14 residues. Germline lookup yields CDR1 GTSNPN and CDR2 SVGIG (reference sequence). CDR3 residues: CAWMRGGVQETQYF. The CDR3 nucleotides are TGTGCCTGGATGAGAGGAGGGGTCCAAGAGACCCAGTACTTC.

This sequence joins TRBV11-2 and TRBJ2-4; TRBD1 matches at 7 bases. The junction had 7 bases not matched to a gene; V was cut back by 1 base and J by 1 base. Germline CDR1 reads SGHAT; CDR2 reads FQNNGV. This CDR3 region has 17 residues. The CDR3 nucleotides are TGTGCCAGCAGCTTAGTTCCCCGGACAGGCGCCAAAAACATTCAGTACTTC. Translation gives CASSLVPRTGAKNIQYF.

The chain uses TRBV9 and TRBJ2-1; 8 bases map to TRBD1. Germline V gene sequence: CDR1 SGDLS, CDR2 YYNGEE. Trimming cost V 3 bases and J 1 base; bases outside gene matches: 12. There are 18 residues in the CDR3. The CDR3 nucleotides are TGTGCCAGCAGCGCCCGACAGGGGCCGACGGCTTCCTACAATGAGCAGTTCTTC. As protein: CASSARQGPTASYNEQFF.

This clone has just one count. This rearrangement joins TRBV5-4 to TRBJ2-5; 11 positions match TRBD2. Germline values: CDR1 SGHNT, CDR2 YYREEE (reference sequence). The CDR3 contains 15 residues. With 2 bases clipped from V and 3 bases from J, the junction kept 3 bases outside the gene matches. This CDR3 is CASSFPTSGEETQYF. For the CDR3, the DNA is TGTGCCAGCAGCTTCCCGACTAGCGGGGAAGAGACCCAGTACTTC. The full variable domain, its missing parts supplied by reference TRBV5-4 and TRBJ2-5, is ETGVTQSPTHLIKTRGQQVTLRCSSQSGHNTVSWYQQALGQGPQFIFQYYREEENGRGNFPPRFSGLQFPNYSSELNVNALELDDSALYLCASSFPTSGEETQYFGPGTRLLVL.

The chain couples TRBV13 to TRBJ2-1; TRBD2 matches at 12 bases. Germline V gene sequence: CDR1 PRHDT, CDR2 FYEKMQ (reference sequence). Trimming removed 5 bases from V and 8 bases from J; junction bases left unmatched: 10. The CDR3 has 16 residues. DNA for the CDR3: TGTGCCAGCAGCCCAACTGGACTAGCGGGAACAGATGAGCAGTTCTTC. Its protein product is CASSPTGLAGTDEQFF.